Below are 21 T cell receptor beta chains sequenced from a single sample in a study of vaccination effects on CD4 cells after COVID-19. Scientists isolated CD4+ T cells after a roughly nine-day culture period ended. Which antigens these TCRs recognize remains unknown. The data were produced by immunoSEQ multiplex PCR, yet TCRdb's version contains in-frame clones alone and is incomplete. The sample has approximately 45,000 clones; roughly four fifths are singletons. Sequenced material: CD4+ T cells from PBMCs cultured without peptide, taken before COVID-19 vaccination. Source of these receptors: a human donor who had a prior SARS-CoV-2 infection.

The count of this clone is one. This chain joins TRBV21-1 and TRBJ2-6. TRBV21-1 is a known pseudogene. The length of the CDR3 is 18 residues. In nucleotides, the CDR3 is TGTGCCAGCAGCAAAGGGGAGCGGACAATCTCTGGGGCCAACGTCCTGACTTTC. The encoded protein is CASSKGERTISGANVLTF.

The chain couples TRBV7-2 to TRBJ2-5, with TRBD2 matching 10 bases. The length of the CDR3 is 15 residues. Germline lookup yields CDR1 SGHTA and CDR2 FQGNSA. The V segment lost 2 bases and the J segment 5 bases; nucleotides outside the gene matches: 5. In nucleotides, the CDR3 is TGTGCCAGCAGCTTATTAACTAGCGGGGCGGAGACCCAGTACTTC. As protein: CASSLLTSGAETQYF.

The V and J genes are TRBV2 and TRBJ1-2; TRBD1 matches 7 bases. With 4 bases clipped from V and 5 bases from J, the junction kept 13 bases outside the gene matches. Per the germline V gene, CDR1 is SNHLY and CDR2 is FYNNEI. The CDR3 consists of 16 residues. In DNA, the CDR3 is TGTGCCAGCAGTGCCGAGGGGGCTTCTCCTACTTATGGCTACACCTTC. It translates to CASSAEGASPTYGYTF.

The rearrangement links TRBV4-3 to TRBJ1-4; weak D call: TRBD1 (5 bases). The CDR3 length is 16 residues. Trimming left V 0 bases short and J 5 bases short, with 13 bases between. Germline loops: CDR1 LGHNA, CDR2 YSLEER. The CDR3 coding sequence is TGCGCCAGCAGCCAAGATCGGTCGGGGGTCAATGAAAAACTGTTTTTT. This encodes CASSQDRSGVNEKLFF.

The chain employs TRBV4-1 and TRBJ2-1; TRBD2 agrees at 8 bases. CDR1 and CDR2 (germline): MGHRA, YSYEKL. The length of the CDR3 is 17 residues. V lost 4 bases to trimming and J lost 7 bases; unmatched junction nucleotides: 15. The CDR3 DNA sequence: TGCGCCAGCAGCCGAGGGGGACTAGTTCCTCAGGTAAATGAGCAGTTCTTC. It is translated as CASSRGGLVPQVNEQFF.

This chain joins TRBV5-1 and TRBJ1-5; no firm D call. Germline values: CDR1 SGHRS, CDR2 YFSETQ. The CDR3 has 14 amino acids. The germline V and J ends were trimmed by 2 bases and 5 bases, with 11 bases remaining between them. This CDR3 is CASSFLGPDQPQHF. CDR3 bases: TGCGCCAGCAGCTTTCTTGGGCCAGATCAGCCCCAGCATTTT.

This chain links TRBV4-1 with TRBJ2-6; D is uncertain. The CDR3 contains 15 residues. V lost 2 bases and J 0 bases, leaving 5 bases between the germline ends. Looked up from germline, CDR1 is MGHRA and CDR2 is YSYEKL. The CDR3 sequence: CASSQQSSGANVLTF. The CDR3 DNA sequence: TGCGCCAGCAGCCAACAGAGCTCTGGGGCCAACGTCCTGACTTTC.

The chain combines TRBV6-5 with TRBJ2-1; the match to TRBD1 covers 7 bases. Unmatched junction bases numbered 6, after V lost 6 bases and J lost 4 bases. Germline CDR1 is MNHEY and CDR2 is SVGAGI. The CDR3 totals 14 residues. CDR3 sequence (DNA): TGTGCCAGCAGGCACGGGACAGAATACAATGAGCAGTTCTTC. Residues: CASRHGTEYNEQFF.

V usage is TRBV6-5 and J usage is TRBJ1-2; TRBD1 is a possible D gene (6 bases). In germline, CDR1 is MNHEY, CDR2 SVGAGI. This CDR3 contains 14 residues. The germline V and J ends were trimmed by 3 bases and 8 bases, with 16 bases remaining between them. The CDR3 spells CASSYSPGAPGYTF. Written as DNA, the CDR3 is TGTGCCAGCAGTTATAGCCCAGGGGCGCCGGGCTACACCTTC.

The rearrangement uses TRBV27 and TRBJ2-7; D not resolved. The CDR3 length is 14 residues. Trimming shortened V by 2 bases and J by 0 bases, and 8 bases separated the two germline ends. Germline V gives CDR1 MNHEY, CDR2 SMNVEV (reference sequence). The CDR3 DNA sequence: TGTGCCAGCAGTTTAGACCTGTACTCCTACGAGCAGTACTTC. As protein: CASSLDLYSYEQYF.

CDR3 DNA: TGTGCCAGCTCACTCCAGGGGAGTCTGGACACTGAAGCTTTCTTT. Amino acids: CASSLQGSLDTEAFF. The chain links TRBV18 to TRBJ1-1, with a possible D match to TRBD1 (6 bases). This CDR3 is 15 amino acids long. Germline V lookup: CDR1 KGHSH, CDR2 LQKENI. Trimming shortened V by 4 bases and J by 3 bases, and 15 bases separated the two germline ends.

The chain recombines TRBV10-3 with TRBJ2-7, with D hard to call. The CDR3 length is 12 residues. V was clipped by 2 bases and J by 4 bases, with 6 bases between them. Germline-derived CDR1 and CDR2 are ENHRY and SYGVKD. CDR3 amino acids: CAISEPEYEQYF. The CDR3 DNA reads TGTGCCATCAGTGAGCCCGAATACGAGCAGTACTTC.

The CDR3: CASSYVEGPRPDTQYF. In DNA, the CDR3 is TGTGCCAGCAGTTACGTGGAAGGGCCGCGTCCCGATACGCAGTATTTT. This sequence joins TRBV6-2 or TRBV6-3 and TRBJ2-3; D remains unclear. Germline CDR1 and CDR2: MNHEY and SVGEGT. This CDR3 is 16 amino acids long. V gave up 2 bases and J gave up 6 bases, with 18 bases separating them.

In its sample, this clone was seen a few times. The V call is TRBV6-2 or TRBV6-3, the J call TRBJ2-5; 9 bases map to TRBD2. The germline CDR1 and CDR2 sequences are MNHEY and SVGEGT. With V trimmed by 4 bases and J by 3 bases, 6 bases remained unmatched. CDR3 length: 15 residues. The CDR3 DNA reads TGTGCCAGCAGTTTAGCGGGAGAGGGTGAAGAGACCCAGTACTTC. It codes for CASSLAGEGEETQYF.

This chain uses TRBV5-6 with TRBJ2-3, with D possibly being TRBD2 (5 bases). Trimming cost V 0 bases and J 4 bases, with 15 bases left between them. Looked up from germline, CDR1 is SGHDT and CDR2 is YYEEEE. The length of the CDR3 is 16 residues. For the CDR3, the DNA is TGTGCCAGCAGCTTGGATCCGAAACGGCGGGCAGATACGCAGTATTTT. Translation gives CASSLDPKRRADTQYF. The variable domain in full, with the rest retrieved from reference TRBV5-6 and TRBJ2-3, is DAGVTQSPTHLIKTRGQQVTLRCSPKSGHDTVSWYQQALGQGPQFIFQYYEEEERQRGNFPDRFSGHQFPNYSSELNVNALLLGDSALYLCASSLDPKRRADTQYFGPGTRLTVL.

V is TRBV6-1 and J is TRBJ2-3; the D gene is possibly TRBD2 (5 bases). This CDR3 is 17 amino acids long. Trimming removed 2 bases at V and 2 bases at J, with 17 bases between. Germline-derived CDR1 and CDR2 are MNHNS and SASEGT. The CDR3 sequence: CASSEYGVYGNTDTQYF. The CDR3 DNA reads as TGTGCCAGCAGTGAATACGGGGTTTACGGAAACACAGATACGCAGTATTTT.

The chain joins TRBV4-2 to TRBJ1-2; D is unclear. The CDR3 is 14 residues long. V dropped 4 bases and J dropped 4 bases, with 13 bases sitting between them. CDR1 is LGHNA, CDR2 YNFKEQ, per germline. CDR3 coding DNA: TGTGCCAGCAGCCGGGGTCGGGGATTCTATGGCTACACCTTC. This encodes CASSRGRGFYGYTF.

The gene calls are TRBV20-1 and TRBJ2-1; TRBD2 aligns across 8 bases. The V gene end was trimmed by 3 bases and the J gene end by 5 bases; junction bases not matched to a gene: 12. Per the germline V gene, CDR1 is DFQATT and CDR2 is SNEGSKA (reference sequence). This CDR3 comprises 16 residues. CDR3 sequence: CSASEPGLGRDNEQFF. CDR3 nucleotide sequence: TGCAGTGCTAGTGAACCGGGACTAGGGCGGGACAATGAGCAGTTCTTC.

This rearrangement joins TRBV10-3 to TRBJ1-5, with a tentative D call TRBD1 (5 bases). Trimming stripped 8 bases from V and 6 bases from J, with 11 bases between. Germline V gene data show CDR1 as ENHRY and CDR2 as SYGVKD. This CDR3 comprises 12 residues. CDR3 in amino acids: CAIGQGTQPQHF. DNA of the CDR3: TGTGCCATCGGCCAGGGTACTCAGCCCCAGCATTTT.

The gene calls are TRBV3-1 (or the pseudogene TRBV3-2) and TRBJ1-2; no clear D gene. Trimming took 4 bases from V and 8 from J, leaving 14 bases between them. Germline V gene data show CDR1 as LGHDT and CDR2 as YNNKEL (reference sequence). The CDR3 consists of 13 residues. The CDR3 sequence is CASSPYVLVGYTF. CDR3 in DNA: TGTGCCAGCAGCCCTTACGTCTTGGTGGGCTACACCTTC.

V gene TRBV2 combines with J gene TRBJ1-5; 7 nucleotides agree with TRBD1. Germline CDR1 is SNHLY and CDR2 is FYNNEI. V lost 7 bases, J lost 5 bases, and 11 bases stayed unmatched. The CDR3 has 15 amino acids. DNA for the CDR3: TGTGCCAGCACTGCTTGGGGGACAGCCTATCAGCCCCAGCATTTT. Its translation is CASTAWGTAYQPQHF.